This T cell receptor (beta chain) was observed in a study of cytomegalovirus exposure and HLA in healthy donors. PCR involved 60 Vbeta and 13 Jbeta primers. The table came from immunoSEQ multiplex PCR; TCRdb's copy has only in-frame clones and leaves some out. The sample consists of more than 90,000 clones, more than 75% of them appearing once. Germline V lookup: CDR1 SNHLY, CDR2 FYNNEI. The CDR3 consists of 15 residues. Trimming removed 2 bases at V and 3 bases at J, with 13 bases between. The J gene is TRBJ1-2, the V gene TRBV2, with D perhaps TRBD1 (6 bases). Sequencing used PBMCs. This receptor was taken from a woman aged 55 to 70 in good health and CMV-seronegative. The DNA of the CDR3 is TGTGCCAGCAGTGAATCGGCAGGGGACGACTATGGCTACACCTTC. It specifies CASSESAGDDYGYTF.